The source of this TCR beta chain is a study of Graves' ophthalmopathy and Graves' hyperthyroidism. Across the study: Investigators collected peripheral blood at initial diagnosis, before any treatment was given.

Participants with hyperthyroidism, aged 18 to 65, were newly diagnosed with under 2 months' duration. This clonotype came up many times. A much larger clone differs from this one at a single base, so this may be a read error. Amplification targeted the TCR beta CDR3 regions, with RNA transcripts as the source material. HTBI primers were used in a first-round RT-PCR, which preceded a second-round multiplex PCR. Each CDR3 protein is one row after TCRdb ran MiXCR on the multiplex PCR reads. The sample holds about 370,000 distinct CDR3 sequences, 15% to 20% seen once. The V end lost 5 bases, the J end lost 5 bases, and 13 bases lay between the germline ends. The CDR3 runs 14 residues.

Input material: peripheral blood. This receptor was obtained from an adult woman with stable Graves' hyperthyroidism. This chain uses TRBV12-3 or TRBV12-4 with TRBJ1-5; tentative D call: TRBD1 (5 bases). CDR3 sequence reads: CASSPRQYDQPQHF. The CDR3 DNA reads as TGTGCCAGCAGTCCTCGACAGTACGATCAGCCCCAGCATTTT.